One and the same sample provided the 6 T cell receptor beta chains below, sequenced in a study of beta chain features in type 1 diabetes. The authors reverse transcribed all of the isolated RNA, so sequencing captured expressed TCRB transcripts. Profiling relied on immunoSEQ multiplex PCR, and the TCRdb table lists in-frame clones only, not all of them. This table has 200,000 to 300,000 clones, around 14% appearing once. Sequencing input: naive CD4+ T cells from blood. Source of these receptors: a woman in her thirties or forties in good health.

In this sample, this clone turned up a few times. V usage is TRBV28 and J usage is TRBJ2-7, with TRBD1 as a possible D gene (6 bases). CDR3 length: 14 residues. CDR1 MDHEN and CDR2 SYDVKM come from the germline V gene. V was trimmed by 7 bases and J by 1 base, leaving 14 bases between them. The CDR3 spells CASTSGTSSYEQYF. CDR3 sequence (DNA): TGTGCCAGCACGTCAGGGACAAGTTCCTACGAGCAGTACTTC.

V usage is TRBV7-2 and J usage is TRBJ1-5, with no clear D. Germline loops: CDR1 SGHTA, CDR2 FQGNSA. The V end was cut by 4 bases, the J end by 7 bases, with 14 bases between. There are 14 residues in the CDR3. This chain's CDR3 is CASSSTPVGQPQHF. The CDR3 region has the DNA TGTGCCAGCAGCTCGACTCCAGTAGGACAGCCCCAGCATTTT.

The chain has TRBV6-1 and TRBJ1-1, with a tentative D call TRBD1 (6 bases). CDR1 and CDR2 from the germline V gene are MNHNS and SASEGT. The CDR3 is made up of 12 amino acids. Trimming shortened V by 8 bases and J by 8 bases, and 15 bases separated the two germline ends. The CDR3 DNA reads TGTGCCAGCCGGGGGAGGGGGGGGGAAGCTTTCTTT. It specifies CASRGRGGEAFF.

This clone was seen only a few times. This chain links TRBV20-1 with TRBJ2-7; D call uncertain. V was pared by 3 bases and J by 7 bases, with 10 bases between. The CDR3 consists of 11 residues. Germline CDR1 and CDR2: DFQATT and SNEGSKA (reference sequence). This CDR3 is CSASFFAEQYF. The CDR3 DNA sequence: TGCAGTGCTAGTTTTTTCGCGGAGCAGTACTTC.

This chain connects TRBV19 to TRBJ2-7, with D uncertain. This CDR3 is built from 12 residues. V was pared by 3 bases and J by 7 bases, with 10 bases between. Germline V lookup: CDR1 LNHDA, CDR2 SQIVND (reference sequence). The DNA for the CDR3 is TGTGCCAGTAGTATCAGGTCTCGAGAGCAGTACTTC. Its protein is CASSIRSREQYF.

V usage is TRBV6-5 and J usage is TRBJ1-2; a possible D gene is TRBD1 (6 bases). The CDR3 totals 15 residues. V lost 2 bases to trimming and J lost 4 bases, with 14 bases between them. Germline V CDR1 and CDR2: MNHEY, SVGAGI. The CDR3 sequence: CASSYLMDRSYGYTF. CDR3 nucleotides: TGTGCCAGCAGTTACCTAATGGACAGAAGCTATGGCTACACCTTC.